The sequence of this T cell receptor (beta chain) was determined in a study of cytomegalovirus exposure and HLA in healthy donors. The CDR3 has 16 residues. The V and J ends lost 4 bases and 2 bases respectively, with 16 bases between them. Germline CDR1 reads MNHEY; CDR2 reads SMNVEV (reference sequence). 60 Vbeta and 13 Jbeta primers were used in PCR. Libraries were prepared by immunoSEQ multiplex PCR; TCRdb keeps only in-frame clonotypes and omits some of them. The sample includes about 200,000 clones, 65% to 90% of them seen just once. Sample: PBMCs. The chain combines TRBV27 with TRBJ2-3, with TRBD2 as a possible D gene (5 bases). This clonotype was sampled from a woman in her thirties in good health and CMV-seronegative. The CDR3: CASSSLVRGDTDTQYF. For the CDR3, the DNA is TGTGCCAGCAGTTCCCTTGTACGGGGAGACACAGATACGCAGTATTTT.